The 21 T cell receptor beta chains below all came from one sample that was sequenced in a study of T cell repertoires in cytomegalovirus infection. Via MiXCR, TCRdb re-called the reads, giving one row per CDR3 protein. This table has approximately 500,000 distinct CDR3 sequences, about 17% appearing once. The source material was CD8+ T cells from PBMCs. The receptors shown here come from a human donor in good health (CMV status not recorded). Some clones in this sample may be carry-over from other donors' samples.

Many counts were recorded for this clonotype. The gene calls are TRBV2 and TRBJ1-3; perhaps TRBD1 as D (5 bases). The CDR3 contains 13 residues. CDR1 and CDR2 from the germline V gene are SNHLY and FYNNEI. V shed 6 bases and J shed 0 bases, with 6 bases lying between them. CDR3 in amino acids: CASRGVSGNTIYF. As DNA, the CDR3 is TGTGCCAGCAGGGGGGTCTCTGGAAACACCATATATTTT.

There are many counts of this clonotype. The chain uses TRBV2 and TRBJ1-1, with a possible D match to TRBD1 (5 bases). With 8 bases removed from V and 4 bases from J, the gap between germline ends came to 14 bases. Per the germline V gene, CDR1 is SNHLY and CDR2 is FYNNEI. The CDR3 is 13 residues long. CDR3: CASQGRVGTEAFF. The CDR3 region has the DNA TGTGCCAGCCAGGGACGAGTTGGCACTGAAGCTTTCTTT. Variable domain in full (rest from reference TRBV2 and TRBJ1-1): EPEVTQTPSHQVTQMGQEVILRCVPISNHLYFYWYRQILGQKVEFLVSFYNNEISEKSEIFDDQFSVERPDGSNFTLKIRSTKLEDSAMYFCASQGRVGTEAFFGQGTRLTVV.

The J gene is TRBJ2-7, the V gene TRBV15, with D maybe TRBD2 (5 bases). Germline V CDR1 and CDR2: LNHNV, YYDKDF (reference sequence). There are 14 residues in the CDR3. With 4 bases removed from V and 9 bases from J, the gap between germline ends came to 19 bases. CDR3 nucleotides: TGTGCCACCAGCAAGCGGTCCTATCGAGAAGGGCAGTACTTC. This encodes CATSKRSYREGQYF.

This clonotype was picked up many times. In DNA, the CDR3 is TGTGCCAGCAGTTCCGGACATACCGCGAACACCGGGGAGCTGTTTTTT. Protein product: CASSSGHTANTGELFF. V usage is TRBV27 and J usage is TRBJ2-2, with D possibly being TRBD1 (5 bases). V shed 4 bases and J shed 0 bases, with 12 bases lying between them. The length of the CDR3 is 16 residues. Germline V gives CDR1 MNHEY, CDR2 SMNVEV (reference sequence).

This clonotype occurred a few times. This chain connects TRBV6-2 or TRBV6-3 to TRBJ1-5, with D uncertain. V was shortened by 2 bases and J by 7 bases, with 12 bases between the two germline ends. CDR1 is MNHEY and CDR2 is SVGEGT in the germline V gene. This CDR3 comprises 14 residues. In DNA, the CDR3 is TGTGCCAGCAGTTACCGCGGAATAGGACAGCCCCAGCATTTT. It codes for CASSYRGIGQPQHF.

This clonotype was recorded a few times. The rearrangement joins TRBV10-3 to TRBJ2-7, with unresolved D. V lost 3 bases and J lost 0, with 6 bases in between. Germline V gene data show CDR1 as ENHRY and CDR2 as SYGVKD. This CDR3 is 13 amino acids long. CDR3 DNA: TGTGCCATCAGTGACAAAAGCTCCTACGAGCAGTACTTC. The encoded protein is CAISDKSSYEQYF.

This clonotype was seen at least ten times. The V and J genes are TRBV11-2 and TRBJ1-1; maybe TRBD1 (5 bases). V lost 0 bases to trimming and J lost 1 base, with 9 bases between them. Germline CDR1 is SGHAT and CDR2 is FQNNGV. This CDR3 has 15 residues. CDR3 protein: CASSLDPGTNTEAFF. The CDR3 region has the DNA TGTGCCAGCAGCTTAGATCCGGGGACGAACACTGAAGCTTTCTTT.

This clonotype came up a few times. The chain recombines TRBV2 with TRBJ2-3, with D hard to call. The CDR3 consists of 16 residues. Germline values: CDR1 SNHLY, CDR2 FYNNEI. V lost 5 bases and J 0 bases, leaving 15 bases between the germline ends. The CDR3 here is CASSPSLSFSTDTQYF. The CDR3 region has the DNA TGTGCCAGCAGTCCCAGCCTTAGCTTTAGCACAGATACGCAGTATTTT.

The chain combines TRBV4-1 with TRBJ2-3, with D tentatively TRBD2 (5 bases). Per the germline V gene, CDR1 is MGHRA and CDR2 is YSYEKL. The CDR3 is made up of 16 amino acids. The ends were cut back, 1 base at V and 2 bases at J, with 13 bases in the middle. The CDR3 protein is CASSQVQRRNTDTQYF. CDR3 bases: TGCGCCAGCAGCCAAGTCCAGCGGAGAAACACAGATACGCAGTATTTT.

This clonotype was detected many times. The V and J genes are TRBV5-6 and TRBJ2-7; D not resolved. Germline assignment: CDR1 SGHDT and CDR2 YYEEEE. This CDR3 contains 14 residues. V shed 6 bases and J shed 5 bases, with 18 bases lying between them. Here the CDR3 reads CASNPETETNEQYF. The CDR3 nucleotides read TGTGCCAGCAACCCAGAGACCGAAACAAACGAGCAGTACTTC.

This clonotype has a count of ten or more. The chain uses TRBV7-8 and TRBJ1-2; 9 nucleotides match TRBD1. J gave up 4 bases and V 3 bases, and 3 bases lay outside the gene matches. Germline lookup yields CDR1 SGHVS and CDR2 FQNEAQ. The CDR3 is made up of 14 amino acids. This CDR3 is CASSLDRGGYGYTF. In DNA, the CDR3 is TGTGCCAGCAGCTTGGACAGGGGCGGCTATGGCTACACCTTC.

This clonotype was seen a handful of times. V and J are TRBV7-3 and TRBJ2-1, with D unclear. Germline V gives CDR1 SGHTA, CDR2 FQGTGA. The CDR3 is 15 residues long. The V end was cut by 8 bases, the J end by 7 bases, with 21 bases between. The CDR3 DNA sequence: TGTGCCAGCTCCTTAAGCCAAGGTGGGCGTAATGAGCAGTTCTTC. Encoded protein: CASSLSQGGRNEQFF.

The rearrangement links TRBV13 to TRBJ2-2, with 8 nucleotides matching TRBD2. CDR1 is PRHDT, CDR2 FYEKMQ, per germline (reference sequence). This CDR3 is 18 amino acids long. The trim removed 1 base at V and 1 base at J, leaving 8 bases unmatched. The CDR3 nucleotides read TGTGCCAGCAGCTTAGAATGGGCAGCGGGGGAGAACACCGGGGAGCTGTTTTTT. It is translated as CASSLEWAAGENTGELFF.

Concerning this clonotype: The missing conserved phenylalanine or tryptophan at the end of this CDR3 makes a read error likely. V gene TRBV27 combines with J gene TRBJ2-1; D remains ambiguous. CDR1 MNHEY and CDR2 SMNVEV come from the germline V gene (reference sequence). Trimming took off 7 bases at V and 6 bases at J, with 10 bases between the two ends. This CDR3 is built from 12 residues. The CDR3 coding sequence is TGTGCCAGCATTTTTCTGGGCAATGAGCAGTTCTTA. Its protein is CASIFLGNEQFL.

Many counts were recorded for this clonotype. The V gene is TRBV19, the J gene TRBJ2-1; 11 nucleotides agree with TRBD2. Germline V lookup: CDR1 LNHDA, CDR2 SQIVND (reference sequence). With 2 bases clipped from V and 6 bases from J, the junction kept 3 bases outside the gene matches. This CDR3 is built from 15 residues. The CDR3 DNA reads TGTGCCAGTAGTATACTAGCGGGAGGAGGCAATGAGCAGTTCTTC. Encoded protein: CASSILAGGGNEQFF.

V usage is TRBV20-1 and J usage is TRBJ2-1, with D unclear. This CDR3 region has 17 residues. V shed 4 bases and J shed 0 bases, with 19 bases lying between them. Germline CDR1 and CDR2: DFQATT and SNEGSKA (reference sequence). CDR3 sequence (DNA): TGCAGTGCTATTTCCCTGGTAGGGCTGGGCTCCTACAATGAGCAGTTCTTC. It codes for CSAISLVGLGSYNEQFF.

This clonotype has a handful of counts. The J gene is TRBJ2-1, the V gene TRBV9, with 7 positions matching TRBD2. This CDR3 spans 15 amino acids. Germline trimming cut 3 bases from V and 2 bases from J; bases unmatched to any gene: 5. CDR1 SGDLS and CDR2 YYNGEE come from the germline V gene. The CDR3 spells CASSASGITYNEQFF. The CDR3, as DNA: TGTGCCAGCAGCGCGAGCGGGATCACCTACAATGAGCAGTTCTTC.

The rearrangement uses TRBV20-1 and TRBJ2-1; D might be TRBD1 (6 bases). Germline CDR1 is DFQATT and CDR2 is SNEGSKA (reference sequence). Trimming took off 6 bases at V and 4 bases at J, with 10 bases between the two ends. The CDR3 is 12 amino acids. The CDR3 protein is CSAEDRYNEQFF. In DNA, the CDR3 is TGCAGTGCCGAAGACAGGTACAATGAGCAGTTCTTC.

The chain is built from TRBV20-1 and TRBJ2-7; D remains unclear. This CDR3 is built from 14 residues. Germline CDR1 is DFQATT and CDR2 is SNEGSKA (reference sequence). With 1 base removed from V and 0 bases from J, the gap between germline ends came to 10 bases. The CDR3 bases are TGCAGTGCTAGAGCACGGCAGAGCTCCTACGAGCAGTACTTC. This translates into CSARARQSSYEQYF.

This clonotype was observed many times. This rearrangement joins TRBV6-1 to TRBJ1-2, with TRBD1 as a possible D gene (6 bases). The germline CDR1 and CDR2 sequences are MNHNS and SASEGT. The CDR3 covers 13 residues. The germline V and J ends were trimmed by 3 bases and 4 bases, with 9 bases remaining between them. CDR3 residues: CASSERDTYGYTF. CDR3 nucleotides: TGTGCCAGCAGTGAGCGGGACACCTATGGCTACACCTTC.

The gene calls are TRBV25-1 and TRBJ2-5; the match to TRBD1 covers 8 bases. Per the germline V gene, CDR1 is MGHDK and CDR2 is SYGVNS. Germline trimming cut 5 bases from V and 7 bases from J; bases unmatched to any gene: 15. The CDR3 has 16 amino acids. This CDR3 reads CASSSPGTGSRRTQYF. The CDR3 nucleotides read TGTGCCAGCAGTAGCCCCGGGACAGGTTCTAGGAGGACCCAGTACTTC. The full variable domain, with the rest looked up from reference TRBV25-1 and TRBJ2-5, is EADIYQTPRYLVIGTGKKITLECSQTMGHDKMYWYQQDPGMELHLIHYSYGVNSTEKGDLSSESTVSRIRTEHFPLTLESARPSHTSQYLCASSSPGTGSRRTQYFGPGTRLLVL.